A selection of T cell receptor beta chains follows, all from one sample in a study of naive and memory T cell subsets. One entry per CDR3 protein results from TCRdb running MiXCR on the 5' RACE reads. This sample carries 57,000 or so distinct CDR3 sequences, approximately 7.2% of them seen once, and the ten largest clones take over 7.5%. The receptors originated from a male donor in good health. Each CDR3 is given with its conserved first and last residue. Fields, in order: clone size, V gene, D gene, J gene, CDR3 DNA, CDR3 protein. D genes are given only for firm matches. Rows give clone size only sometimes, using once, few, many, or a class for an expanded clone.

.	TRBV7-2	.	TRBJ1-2	TGTGCCAGCAGCTTTTACACTCCGGGGAGGGGCTACACCTTC	CASSFYTPGRGYTF
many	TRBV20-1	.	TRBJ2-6	TGCAGTGCTAGGTCTTTCTCTGGGGCCAACGTCCTGACTTTC	CSARSFSGANVLTF
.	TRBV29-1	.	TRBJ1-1	TGCAGCGTTGAGCCGGCAGTCCGAACGGGAGCTTACTTT	CSVEPAVRTGAYF
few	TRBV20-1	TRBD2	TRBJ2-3	TGCAGTGCTAGGGGACTAGCGGGAGACACAGATACGCAGTATTTT	CSARGLAGDTDTQYF
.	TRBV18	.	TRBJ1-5	TGTGCCAGCTCACCACAAAGACAGAACAATCAGCCCCAGCATTTT	CASSPQRQNNQPQHF
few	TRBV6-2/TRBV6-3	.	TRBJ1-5	TGTGCCAGCAGTCACAGACAGGGCAATCAGCCCCAGCATTTT	CASSHRQGNQPQHF
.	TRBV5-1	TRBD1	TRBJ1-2	TGCGCCAGCAGCTTGGATGTTCCGGGACAGGGGGCCCATGGCTACACCTTC	CASSLDVPGQGAHGYTF
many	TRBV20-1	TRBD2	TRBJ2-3	TGCAGTGCTTCTAGCGGGGCCTCCGACACAGATACGCAGTATTTT	CSASSGASDTDTQYF
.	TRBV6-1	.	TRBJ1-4	TGTGCCAGCAGTGAAGAAGGGGATTCGGGCGAAAAACTGTTTTTT	CASSEEGDSGEKLFF
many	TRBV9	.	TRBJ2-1	TGTGCCAGCAGCGTAGCTACTTCGAGGGAGGGGGGGAATGAGCAGTTCTTC	CASSVATSREGGNEQFF
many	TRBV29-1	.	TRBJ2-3	TGCAGCGCCCCGTGGCAACCCCCAGATACGCAGTATTTT	CSAPWQPPDTQYF
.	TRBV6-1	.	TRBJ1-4	TGTGCCAGCAGTGAGGGGACGGAGGAAAAACTGTTTTTT	CASSEGTEEKLFF
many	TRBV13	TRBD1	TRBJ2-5	TGTGCCAGCAGCCTACTCCGGGACAGGAGATTAGAGACCCAGTACTTC	CASSLLRDRRLETQYF
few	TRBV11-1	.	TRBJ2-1	TGTGCCAGCAGCTTGGCGGCCCTCAATGAGCAGTTCTTC	CASSLAALNEQFF
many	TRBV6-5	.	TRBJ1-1	TGTGCCAGCAGTTACCAGGTCCCAGGGAACACTGAAGCTTTCTTT	CASSYQVPGNTEAFF
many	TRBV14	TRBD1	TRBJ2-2	TGTGCCAGCAGGGCCGGGACAGGGCGCACCGGGGAGCTGTTTTTT	CASRAGTGRTGELFF
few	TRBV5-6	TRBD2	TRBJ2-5	TGTGCCAGCAGCTTGGAACTAGCGGGATCGGAGACCCAGTACTTC	CASSLELAGSETQYF
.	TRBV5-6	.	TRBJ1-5	TGTGCCAGCAGCACACACGGAAATCAGCCCCAGCATTTT	CASSTHGNQPQHF